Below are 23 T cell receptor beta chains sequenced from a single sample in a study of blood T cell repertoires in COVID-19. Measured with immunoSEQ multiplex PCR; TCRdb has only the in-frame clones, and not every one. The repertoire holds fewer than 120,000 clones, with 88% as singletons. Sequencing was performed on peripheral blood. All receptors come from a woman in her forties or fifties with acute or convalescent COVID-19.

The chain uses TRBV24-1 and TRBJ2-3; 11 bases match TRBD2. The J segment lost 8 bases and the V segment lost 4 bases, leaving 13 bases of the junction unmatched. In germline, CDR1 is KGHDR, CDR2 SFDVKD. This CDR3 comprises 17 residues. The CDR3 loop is CATSDPGLAEEIGTQYF. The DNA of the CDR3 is TGTGCCACCAGTGACCCGGGACTAGCGGAAGAAATCGGTACGCAGTATTTT.

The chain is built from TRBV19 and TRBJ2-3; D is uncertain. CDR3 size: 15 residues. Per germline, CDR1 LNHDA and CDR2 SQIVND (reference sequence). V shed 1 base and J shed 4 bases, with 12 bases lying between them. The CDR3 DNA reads TGTGCCAGTAGTATAGGTGGAGCATGGGCAGATACGCAGTATTTT. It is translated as CASSIGGAWADTQYF.

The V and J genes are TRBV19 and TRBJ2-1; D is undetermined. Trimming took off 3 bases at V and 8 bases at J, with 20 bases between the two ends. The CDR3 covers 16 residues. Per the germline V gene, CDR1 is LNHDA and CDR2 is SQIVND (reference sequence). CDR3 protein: CASSIPPWLGAHEQFF. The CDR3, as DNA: TGTGCCAGTAGTATCCCCCCCTGGCTAGGAGCTCATGAGCAGTTCTTC.

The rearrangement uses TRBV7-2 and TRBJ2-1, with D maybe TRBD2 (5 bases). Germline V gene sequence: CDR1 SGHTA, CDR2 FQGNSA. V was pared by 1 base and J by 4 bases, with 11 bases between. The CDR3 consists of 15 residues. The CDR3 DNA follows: TGTGCCAGCAGCTTAGGACGGGAACGTTACAATGAGCAGTTCTTC. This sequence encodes CASSLGRERYNEQFF.

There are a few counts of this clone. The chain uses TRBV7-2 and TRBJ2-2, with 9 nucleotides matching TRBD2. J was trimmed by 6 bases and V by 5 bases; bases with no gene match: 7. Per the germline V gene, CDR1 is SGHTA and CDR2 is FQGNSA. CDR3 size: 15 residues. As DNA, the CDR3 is TGTGCCAGCAGCCCGGCGAGCGGGAGGCCCGGGGAGCTGTTTTTT. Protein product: CASSPASGRPGELFF.

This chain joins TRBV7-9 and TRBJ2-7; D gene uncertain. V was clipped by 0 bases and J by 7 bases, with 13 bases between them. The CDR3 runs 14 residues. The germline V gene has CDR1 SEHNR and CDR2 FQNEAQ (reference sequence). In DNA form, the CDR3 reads TGTGCCAGCAGCTTAGCCGCCAGGCAGTGGGAGCAGTACTTC. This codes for CASSLAARQWEQYF.

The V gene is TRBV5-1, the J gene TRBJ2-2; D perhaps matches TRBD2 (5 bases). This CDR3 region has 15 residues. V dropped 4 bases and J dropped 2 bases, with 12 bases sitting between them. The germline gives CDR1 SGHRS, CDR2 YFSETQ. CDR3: CASSPVEANTGELFF. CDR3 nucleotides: TGCGCCAGCAGCCCGGTGGAGGCTAACACCGGGGAGCTGTTTTTT.

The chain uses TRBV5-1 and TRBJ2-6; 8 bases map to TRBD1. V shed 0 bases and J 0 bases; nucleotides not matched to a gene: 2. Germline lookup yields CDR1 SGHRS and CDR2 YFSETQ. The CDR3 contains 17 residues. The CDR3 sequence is CASSLGQGSSGANVLTF. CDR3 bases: TGCGCCAGCAGCTTGGGACAGGGGTCCTCTGGGGCCAACGTCCTGACTTTC.

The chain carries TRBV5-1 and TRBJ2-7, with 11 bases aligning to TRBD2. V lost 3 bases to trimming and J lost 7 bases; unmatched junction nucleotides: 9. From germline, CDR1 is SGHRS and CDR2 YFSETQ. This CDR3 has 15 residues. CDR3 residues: CASSSQLAGVGEQYF. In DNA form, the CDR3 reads TGCGCCAGCAGCTCCCAACTAGCGGGAGTAGGGGAGCAGTACTTC.

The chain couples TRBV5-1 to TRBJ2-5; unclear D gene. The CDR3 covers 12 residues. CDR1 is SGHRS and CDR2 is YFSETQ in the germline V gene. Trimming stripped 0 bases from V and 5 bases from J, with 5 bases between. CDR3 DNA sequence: TGCGCCAGCAGCTTGGCTGTGGAGACCCAGTACTTC. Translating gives CASSLAVETQYF.

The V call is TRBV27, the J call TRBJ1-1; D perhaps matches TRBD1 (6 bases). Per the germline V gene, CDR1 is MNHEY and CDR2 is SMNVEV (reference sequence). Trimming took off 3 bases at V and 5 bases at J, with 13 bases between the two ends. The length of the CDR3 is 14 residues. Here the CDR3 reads CASSFRRGDTEAFF. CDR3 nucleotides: TGTGCCAGCAGTTTCCGCAGGGGCGATACTGAAGCTTTCTTT.

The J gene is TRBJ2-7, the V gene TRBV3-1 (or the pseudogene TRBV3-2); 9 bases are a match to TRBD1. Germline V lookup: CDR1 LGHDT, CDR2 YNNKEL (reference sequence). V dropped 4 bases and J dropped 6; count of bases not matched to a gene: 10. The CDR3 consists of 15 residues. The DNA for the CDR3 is TGTGCCAGCAGCCTTACGACAGGGGGTGTACGCGAGCAGTACTTC. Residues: CASSLTTGGVREQYF.

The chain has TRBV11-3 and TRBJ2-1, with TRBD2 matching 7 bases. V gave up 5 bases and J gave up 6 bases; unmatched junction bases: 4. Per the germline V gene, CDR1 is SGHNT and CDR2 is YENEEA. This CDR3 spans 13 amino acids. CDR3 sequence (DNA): TGTGCCAGCAGCCCGCGGACTAGCAATGAGCAGTTCTTC. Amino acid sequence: CASSPRTSNEQFF.

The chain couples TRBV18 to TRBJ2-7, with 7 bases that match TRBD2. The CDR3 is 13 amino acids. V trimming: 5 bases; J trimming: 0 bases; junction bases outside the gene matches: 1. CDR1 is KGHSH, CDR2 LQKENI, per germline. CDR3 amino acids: CASSAGDSYEQYF. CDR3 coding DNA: TGTGCCAGCTCAGCGGGAGACTCCTACGAGCAGTACTTC.

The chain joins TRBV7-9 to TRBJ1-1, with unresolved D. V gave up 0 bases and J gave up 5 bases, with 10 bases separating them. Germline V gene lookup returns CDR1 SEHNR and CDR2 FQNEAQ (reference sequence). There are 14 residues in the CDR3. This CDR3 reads CASSLALKITEAFF. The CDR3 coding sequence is TGTGCCAGCAGCTTAGCCCTAAAAATTACTGAAGCTTTCTTT.

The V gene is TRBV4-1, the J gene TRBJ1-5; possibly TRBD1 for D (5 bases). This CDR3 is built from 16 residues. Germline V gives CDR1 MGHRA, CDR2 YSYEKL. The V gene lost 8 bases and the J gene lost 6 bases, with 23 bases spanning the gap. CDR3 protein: CASLLFLLEGIQPQHF. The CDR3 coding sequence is TGCGCCAGCCTCCTATTTCTCCTGGAGGGGATTCAGCCCCAGCATTTT.

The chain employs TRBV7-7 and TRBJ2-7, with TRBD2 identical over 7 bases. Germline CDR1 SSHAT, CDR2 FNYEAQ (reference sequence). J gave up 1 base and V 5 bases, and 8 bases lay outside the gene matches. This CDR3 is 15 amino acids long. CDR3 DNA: TGTGCCAGCAGCCCAAGGACGGGACTATCCTACGAGCAGTACTTC. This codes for CASSPRTGLSYEQYF.

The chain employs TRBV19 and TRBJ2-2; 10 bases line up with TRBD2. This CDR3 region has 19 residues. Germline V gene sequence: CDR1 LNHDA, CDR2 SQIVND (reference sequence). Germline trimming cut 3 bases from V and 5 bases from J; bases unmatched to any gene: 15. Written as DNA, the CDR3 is TGTGCCAGTAGTATTTTTGTAGGTCTAGCGGGAGATGTTACCGGGGAGCTGTTTTTT. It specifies CASSIFVGLAGDVTGELFF. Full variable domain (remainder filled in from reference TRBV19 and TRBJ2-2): DGGITQSPKYLFRKEGQNVTLSCEQNLNHDAMYWYRQDPGQGLRLIYYSQIVNDFQKGDIAEGYSVSREKKESFPLTVTSAQKNPTAFYLCASSIFVGLAGDVTGELFFGEGSRLTVL.

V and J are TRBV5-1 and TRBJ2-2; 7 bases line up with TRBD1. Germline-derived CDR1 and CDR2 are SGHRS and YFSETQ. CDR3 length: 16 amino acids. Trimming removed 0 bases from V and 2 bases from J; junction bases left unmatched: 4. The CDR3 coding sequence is TGCGCCAGCAGCTTGGGGGACAGCCCCAACACCGGGGAGCTGTTTTTT. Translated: CASSLGDSPNTGELFF.

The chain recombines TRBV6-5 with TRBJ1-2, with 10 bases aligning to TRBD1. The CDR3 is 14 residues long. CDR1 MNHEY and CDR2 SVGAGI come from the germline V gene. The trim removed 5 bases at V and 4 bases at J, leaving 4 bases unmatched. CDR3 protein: CASSPDRGGYGYTF. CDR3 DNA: TGTGCCAGCAGTCCGGACAGGGGGGGCTATGGCTACACCTTC.

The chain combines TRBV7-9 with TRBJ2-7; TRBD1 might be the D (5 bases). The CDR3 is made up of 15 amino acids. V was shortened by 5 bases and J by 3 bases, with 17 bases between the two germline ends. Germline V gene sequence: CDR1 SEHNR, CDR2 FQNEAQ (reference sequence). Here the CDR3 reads CASSPGALGHYEQYF. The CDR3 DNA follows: TGTGCCAGCAGCCCTGGGGCCCTGGGGCACTACGAGCAGTACTTC.

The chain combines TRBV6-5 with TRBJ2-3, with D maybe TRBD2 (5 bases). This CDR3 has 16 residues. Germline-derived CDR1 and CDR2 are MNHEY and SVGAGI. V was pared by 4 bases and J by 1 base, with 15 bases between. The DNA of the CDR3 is TGTGCCAGCAGTTCCGACACCGGAGGAGGCACAGATACGCAGTATTTT. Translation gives CASSSDTGGGTDTQYF.

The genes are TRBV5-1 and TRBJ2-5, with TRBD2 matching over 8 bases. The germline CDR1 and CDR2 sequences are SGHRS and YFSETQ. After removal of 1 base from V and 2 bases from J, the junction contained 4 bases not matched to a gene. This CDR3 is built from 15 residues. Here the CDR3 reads CASSLITSGQETQYF. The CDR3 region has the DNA TGCGCCAGCAGCTTGATAACTAGCGGACAAGAGACCCAGTACTTC.